Listed here are 8 T cell receptor beta chains from one sample, sequenced in a study of T cells in narcolepsy. Method: immunoSEQ multiplex PCR; TCRdb's copy keeps in-frame clones and lacks some. The sample holds 15,000 to 20,000 clones, around 84% seen once. The material sequenced was memory (CD45RA-) CD4+ T cells from blood. Receptors were obtained from a human donor in good health.

The chain recombines TRBV18 with TRBJ2-7; 7 bases match TRBD1. V dropped 2 bases and J dropped 3; count of bases not matched to a gene: 19. The CDR3 is made up of 19 amino acids. Germline CDR1 and CDR2: KGHSH and LQKENI. The DNA of the CDR3 is TGTGCCAGCTCACCATCTCCGGTTGCCGGGGACAGACCGAGCTACGAGCAGTACTTC. Its translation: CASSPSPVAGDRPSYEQYF.

This clone has just a few counts. The chain recombines TRBV5-4 with TRBJ2-1; 9 bases map to TRBD2. The trim removed 4 bases at V and 4 bases at J, leaving 6 bases unmatched. Germline CDR1 and CDR2: SGHNT and YYREEE (reference sequence). CDR3 length: 15 amino acids. The CDR3 coding sequence is TGTGCCAGCAGCCCTAGCGGGGCTGAATACAATGAGCAGTTCTTC. This translates into CASSPSGAEYNEQFF.

This clone was detected only once. The chain carries TRBV10-2 and TRBJ2-2; D possibly corresponds to TRBD2 (6 bases). The CDR3 is 11 amino acids. Germline V gene data show CDR1 as WSHSY and CDR2 as SAAADI. The V end lost 8 bases, the J end lost 5 bases, and 6 bases lay between the germline ends. For the CDR3, the DNA is TGCGCCAGCCGGGAGACCGGGGAGCTGTTTTTT. Translation: CASRETGELFF.

The chain combines TRBV10-1 with TRBJ1-1; D not certain. Germline V gives CDR1 WNHNN, CDR2 SYGVQD (reference sequence). Trimming pared 2 bases from V and 1 base from J, leaving 5 bases between. The CDR3 is 13 residues long. In nucleotides, the CDR3 is TGCGCCAGCAGTGAGCCAGGGAACACTGAAGCTTTCTTT. Translating gives CASSEPGNTEAFF.

This clone came up a few times. The CDR3, as DNA: TGCGCCAGCAGCTTGGCCATTGGACAAAATTCACCCCTCCACTTT. This gives the protein CASSLAIGQNSPLHF. The chain uses TRBV5-1 and TRBJ1-6, with a possible D match to TRBD1 (5 bases). V was trimmed by 0 bases and J by 7 bases, leaving 11 bases between them. CDR1 and CDR2 (germline): SGHRS, YFSETQ. The CDR3 is 15 amino acids.

The chain carries TRBV11-2 and TRBJ1-1; D ambiguous. From germline, CDR1 is SGHAT and CDR2 FQNNGV. The CDR3 is 15 residues long. V was pared by 5 bases and J by 0 bases, with 13 bases between. CDR3 DNA: TGTGCCAGCAGCGGGCCCGACTCCGTGAACACTGAAGCTTTCTTT. Translation: CASSGPDSVNTEAFF.

The genes are TRBV19 and TRBJ1-1; TRBD1 matches at 12 bases. J was trimmed by 5 bases and V by 7 bases; bases with no gene match: 8. The CDR3 loop spans 15 amino acids. Germline V gene sequence: CDR1 LNHDA, CDR2 SQIVND (reference sequence). As DNA, the CDR3 is TGTGCCAGTACTCTGCGGGACAGGGGGCTAACTGAAGCTTTCTTT. It yields the protein CASTLRDRGLTEAFF.

This clone occurred once. The chain recombines TRBV19 with TRBJ2-7; 7 nucleotides align to TRBD1. Trimming at V came to 4 bases and at J to 0 bases, leaving 6 bases not matched to a gene. This CDR3 is built from 15 residues. CDR1 and CDR2 from the germline V gene are LNHDA and SQIVND (reference sequence). The CDR3 here is CASSKTGLISYEQYF. In DNA form, the CDR3 reads TGTGCCAGTAGTAAGACAGGGCTAATCTCCTACGAGCAGTACTTC.